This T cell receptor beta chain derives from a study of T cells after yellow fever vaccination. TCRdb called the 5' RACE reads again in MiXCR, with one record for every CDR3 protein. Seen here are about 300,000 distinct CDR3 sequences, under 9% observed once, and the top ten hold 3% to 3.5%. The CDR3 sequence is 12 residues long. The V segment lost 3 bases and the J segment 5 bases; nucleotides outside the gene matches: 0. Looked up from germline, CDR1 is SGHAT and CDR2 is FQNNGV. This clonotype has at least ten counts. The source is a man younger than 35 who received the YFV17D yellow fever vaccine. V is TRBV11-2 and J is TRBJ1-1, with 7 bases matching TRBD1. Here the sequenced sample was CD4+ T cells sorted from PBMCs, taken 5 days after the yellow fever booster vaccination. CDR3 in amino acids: CASSFRGTEAFF. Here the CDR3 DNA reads TGTGCCAGCAGCTTCAGGGGGACTGAAGCTTTCTTT.